This TCR beta chain emerged from a study of response to subunit inactivated influenza vaccine. The study's findings and limits: Only a handful of new T cells, the authors suggested, are recruited with each seasonal influenza vaccination.

Germline trimming cut 2 bases from V and 5 bases from J; bases unmatched to any gene: 2. Germline V gives CDR1 SGHRS, CDR2 YFSETQ. CDR3 size: 13 residues. TCRdb ran MiXCR on the RT-PCR reads and lists one entry per CDR3 protein. The sample contains roughly 650,000 distinct CDR3 sequences, roughly 14% of which appear only once. Remarks on this clonotype: As yet, its antigen is unknown.

The gene calls are TRBV5-1 and TRBJ2-7; 9 bases agree with TRBD1. Sequencing used PBMCs from blood, obtained roughly 12 days after vaccination. The receptor comes from a man over 45 who received an inactivated influenza vaccine. The chain's CDR3 is CASSFTGGNEQYF. The CDR3 DNA follows: TGCGCCAGCAGCTTCACAGGGGGCAACGAGCAGTACTTC. The full variable domain, rest sourced from reference TRBV5-1 and TRBJ2-7, is KAGVTQTPRYLIKTRGQQVTLSCSPISGHRSVSWYQQTPGQGLQFLFEYFSETQRNKGNFPGRFSGRQFSNSRSEMNVSTLELGDSALYLCASSFTGGNEQYFGPGTRLTVT.